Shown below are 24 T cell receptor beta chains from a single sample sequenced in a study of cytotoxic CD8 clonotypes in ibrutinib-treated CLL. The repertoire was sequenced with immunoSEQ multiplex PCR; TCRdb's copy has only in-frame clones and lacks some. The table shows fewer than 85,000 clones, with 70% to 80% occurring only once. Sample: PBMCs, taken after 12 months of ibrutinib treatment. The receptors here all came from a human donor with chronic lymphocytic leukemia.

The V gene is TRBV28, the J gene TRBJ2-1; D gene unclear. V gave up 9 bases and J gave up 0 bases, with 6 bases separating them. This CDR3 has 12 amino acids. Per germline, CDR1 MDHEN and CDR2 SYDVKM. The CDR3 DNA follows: TGTGCCAGTTTTAGCTCCTACAATGAGCAGTTCTTC. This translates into CASFSSYNEQFF.

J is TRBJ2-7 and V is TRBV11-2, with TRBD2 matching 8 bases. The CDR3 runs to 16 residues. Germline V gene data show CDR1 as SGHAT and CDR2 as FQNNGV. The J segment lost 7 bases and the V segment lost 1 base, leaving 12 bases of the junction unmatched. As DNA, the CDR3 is TGTGCCAGCAGCTTAGGGCCCCCGGGGGGGGCCTGGGAGCAGTACTTC. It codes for CASSLGPPGGAWEQYF.

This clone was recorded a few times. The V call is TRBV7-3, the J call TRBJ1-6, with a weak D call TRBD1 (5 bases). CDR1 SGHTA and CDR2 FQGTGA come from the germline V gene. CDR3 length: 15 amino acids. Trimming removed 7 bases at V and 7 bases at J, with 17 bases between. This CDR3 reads CASTRDGLGNSPLHF. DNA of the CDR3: TGTGCCAGCACCAGGGATGGGTTGGGGAATTCACCCCTCCACTTT.

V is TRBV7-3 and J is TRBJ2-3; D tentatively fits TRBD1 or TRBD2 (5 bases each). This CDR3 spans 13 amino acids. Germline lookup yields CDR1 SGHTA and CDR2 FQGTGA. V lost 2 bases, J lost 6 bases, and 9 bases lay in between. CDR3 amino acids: CASSLLGPDTQYF. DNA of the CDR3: TGTGCCAGCAGCTTACTGGGACCCGATACGCAGTATTTT.

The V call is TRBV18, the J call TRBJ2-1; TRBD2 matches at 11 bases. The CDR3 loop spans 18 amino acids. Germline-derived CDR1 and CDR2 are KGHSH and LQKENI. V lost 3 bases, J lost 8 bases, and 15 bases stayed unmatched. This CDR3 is CASSPPGLAGSPRDEQFF. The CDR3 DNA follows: TGTGCCAGCTCACCCCCCGGACTAGCGGGCTCCCCTCGGGATGAGCAGTTCTTC.

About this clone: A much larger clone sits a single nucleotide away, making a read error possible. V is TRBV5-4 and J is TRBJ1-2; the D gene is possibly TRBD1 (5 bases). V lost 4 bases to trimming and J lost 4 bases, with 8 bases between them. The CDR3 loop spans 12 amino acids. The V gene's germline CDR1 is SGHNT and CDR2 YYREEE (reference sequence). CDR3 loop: CASSPDSYGYTF. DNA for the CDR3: TGTGCCAGCAGCCCCGACAGCTATGGCTACACCTTC.

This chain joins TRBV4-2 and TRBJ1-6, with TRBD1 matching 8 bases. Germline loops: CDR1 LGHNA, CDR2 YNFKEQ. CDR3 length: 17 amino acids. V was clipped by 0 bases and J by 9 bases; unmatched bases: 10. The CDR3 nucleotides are TGTGCCAGCAGCCAAGACTTGACAGGGGTACAATTTTCACCCCTCCACTTT. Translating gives CASSQDLTGVQFSPLHF.

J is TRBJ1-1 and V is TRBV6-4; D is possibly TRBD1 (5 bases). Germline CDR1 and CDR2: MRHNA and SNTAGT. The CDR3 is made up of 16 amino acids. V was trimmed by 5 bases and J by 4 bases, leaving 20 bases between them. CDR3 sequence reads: CASSFQWAGTGTEAFF. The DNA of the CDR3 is TGTGCCAGCAGTTTTCAGTGGGCCGGGACCGGCACTGAAGCTTTCTTT.

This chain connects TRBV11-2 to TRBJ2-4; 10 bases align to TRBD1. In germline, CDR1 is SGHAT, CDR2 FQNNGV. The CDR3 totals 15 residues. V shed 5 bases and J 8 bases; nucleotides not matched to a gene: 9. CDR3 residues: CASSPPGDRGYIQYF. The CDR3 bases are TGTGCCAGCAGCCCCCCGGGGGACAGGGGTTACATTCAGTACTTC.

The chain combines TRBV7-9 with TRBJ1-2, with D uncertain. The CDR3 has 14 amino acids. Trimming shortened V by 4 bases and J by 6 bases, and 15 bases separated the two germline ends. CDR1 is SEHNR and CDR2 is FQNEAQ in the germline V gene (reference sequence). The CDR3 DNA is TGTGCCAGCAGCTCGGGGTCCTTTGTTCATGGCTACACCTTC. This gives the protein CASSSGSFVHGYTF.

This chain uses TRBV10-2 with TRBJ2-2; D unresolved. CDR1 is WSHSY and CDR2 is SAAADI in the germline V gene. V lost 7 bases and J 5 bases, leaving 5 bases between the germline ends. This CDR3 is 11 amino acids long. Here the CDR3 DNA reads TGCGCCAGCATCGGGACCGGGGAGCTGTTTTTT. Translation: CASIGTGELFF.

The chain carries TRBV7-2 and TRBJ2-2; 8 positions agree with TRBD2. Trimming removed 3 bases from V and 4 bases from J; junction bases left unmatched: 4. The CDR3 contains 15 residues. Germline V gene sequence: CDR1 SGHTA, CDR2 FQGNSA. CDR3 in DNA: TGTGCCAGCAGCTTCCCGGGGGGGGTCACCGGGGAGCTGTTTTTT. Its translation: CASSFPGGVTGELFF.

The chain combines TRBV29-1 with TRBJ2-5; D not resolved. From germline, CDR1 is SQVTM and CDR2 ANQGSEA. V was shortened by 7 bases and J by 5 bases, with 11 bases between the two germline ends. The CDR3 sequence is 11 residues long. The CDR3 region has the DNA TGCAGCGGGAGCATGGCGGAGACCCAGTACTTC. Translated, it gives CSGSMAETQYF.

The CDR3 region has the DNA TGTGCCAGTAGTATGGCCCCCGCAGGGGGGAACATTCAGTACTTC. It encodes CASSMAPAGGNIQYF. The chain uses TRBV19 and TRBJ2-4, with a possible D match to TRBD1 (7 bases). Germline CDR1 is LNHDA and CDR2 is SQIVND (reference sequence). The CDR3 covers 15 residues. Trimming took 3 bases from V and 7 from J, leaving 16 bases between them.

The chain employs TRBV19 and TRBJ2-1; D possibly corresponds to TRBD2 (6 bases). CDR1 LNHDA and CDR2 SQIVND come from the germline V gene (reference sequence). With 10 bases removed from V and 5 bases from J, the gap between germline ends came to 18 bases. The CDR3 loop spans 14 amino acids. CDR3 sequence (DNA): TGTGCCACACAAAACCGGGGGTCCCACAATGAGCAGTTCTTC. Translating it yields CATQNRGSHNEQFF.

This chain's CDR3 is CASSVGGDYGYTF. CDR3 DNA: TGTGCCAGCAGCGTAGGGGGGGACTATGGCTACACCTTC. This chain uses TRBV9 with TRBJ1-2; the D gene is possibly TRBD1 (5 bases). V was pared by 0 bases and J by 3 bases, with 6 bases between. There are 13 residues in the CDR3. Per germline, CDR1 SGDLS and CDR2 YYNGEE.

The CDR3 reads CASSLAGQYHNEQFF. As DNA, the CDR3 is TGTGCCAGCAGCTTAGCGGGACAGTATCACAATGAGCAGTTCTTC. This chain links TRBV7-3 with TRBJ2-1; weak D call: TRBD1 (7 bases). This CDR3 is 15 amino acids long. The V end lost 2 bases, the J end lost 5 bases, and 13 bases lay between the germline ends. Germline values: CDR1 SGHTA, CDR2 FQGTGA.

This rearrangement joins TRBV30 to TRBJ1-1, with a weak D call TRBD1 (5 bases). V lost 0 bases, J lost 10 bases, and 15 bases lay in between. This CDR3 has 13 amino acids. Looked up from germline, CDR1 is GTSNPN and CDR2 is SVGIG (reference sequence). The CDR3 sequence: CAWSVLAGYRAFF. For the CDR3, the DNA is TGTGCCTGGAGTGTACTGGCAGGGTACAGAGCTTTCTTT.

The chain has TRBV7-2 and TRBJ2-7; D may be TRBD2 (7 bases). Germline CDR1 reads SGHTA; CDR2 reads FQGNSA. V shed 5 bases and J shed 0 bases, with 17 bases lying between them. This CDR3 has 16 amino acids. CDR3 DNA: TGTGCCAGCAGCCGCGGAGGGGGGGTTAGCTCCTACGAGCAGTACTTC. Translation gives CASSRGGGVSSYEQYF.

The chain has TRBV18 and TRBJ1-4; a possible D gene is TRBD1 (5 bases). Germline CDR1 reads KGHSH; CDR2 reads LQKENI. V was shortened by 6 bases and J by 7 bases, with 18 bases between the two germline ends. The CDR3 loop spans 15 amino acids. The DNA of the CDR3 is TGTGCCAGCTCCGCCCGGGACGCGGTGGGTGAAAAACTGTTTTTT. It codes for CASSARDAVGEKLFF.

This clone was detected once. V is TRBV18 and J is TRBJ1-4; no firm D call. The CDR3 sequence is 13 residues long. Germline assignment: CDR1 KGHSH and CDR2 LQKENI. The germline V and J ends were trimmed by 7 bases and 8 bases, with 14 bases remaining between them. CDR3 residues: CASFGTLEEKLFF. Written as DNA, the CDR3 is TGTGCCAGCTTTGGCACGTTAGAGGAAAAACTGTTTTTT.

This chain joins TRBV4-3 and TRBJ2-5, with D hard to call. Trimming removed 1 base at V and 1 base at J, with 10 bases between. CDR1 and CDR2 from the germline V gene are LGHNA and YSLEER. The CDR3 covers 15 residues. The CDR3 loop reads CASSQVLSRQETQYF. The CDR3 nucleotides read TGCGCCAGCAGCCAAGTTTTAAGTCGCCAAGAGACCCAGTACTTC.

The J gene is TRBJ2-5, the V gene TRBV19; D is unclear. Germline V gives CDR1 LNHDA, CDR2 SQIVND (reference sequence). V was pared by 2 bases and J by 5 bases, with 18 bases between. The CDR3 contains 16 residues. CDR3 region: CASSIRAGAHGETQYF. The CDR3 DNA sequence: TGTGCCAGTAGTATACGGGCAGGTGCCCATGGGGAGACCCAGTACTTC.

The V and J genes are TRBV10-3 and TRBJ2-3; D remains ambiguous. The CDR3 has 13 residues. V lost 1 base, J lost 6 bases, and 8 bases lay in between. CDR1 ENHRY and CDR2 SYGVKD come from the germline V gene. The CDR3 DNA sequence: TGTGCCATCAGTGAGTTTTCATGGGATACGCAGTATTTT. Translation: CAISEFSWDTQYF.